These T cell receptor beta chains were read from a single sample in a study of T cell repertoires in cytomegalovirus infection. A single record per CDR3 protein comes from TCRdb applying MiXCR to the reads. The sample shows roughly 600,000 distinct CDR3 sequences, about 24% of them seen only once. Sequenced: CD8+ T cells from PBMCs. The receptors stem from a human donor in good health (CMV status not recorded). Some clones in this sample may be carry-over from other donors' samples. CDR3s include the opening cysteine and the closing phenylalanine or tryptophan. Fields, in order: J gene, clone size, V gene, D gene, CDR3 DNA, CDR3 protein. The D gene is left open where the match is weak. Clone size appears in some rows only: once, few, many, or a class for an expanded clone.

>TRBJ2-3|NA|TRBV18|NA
TGTACCAGCTCACCAAAGGAGGGGCGTCGAACAGATACGCAGTATTTT
CTSSPKEGRRTDTQYF
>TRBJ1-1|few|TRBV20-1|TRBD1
TGCAGTGCTATTGACAGGGCACCAGTCCTAAACACTGAAGCTTTCTTT
CSAIDRAPVLNTEAFF
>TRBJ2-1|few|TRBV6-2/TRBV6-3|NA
TGTGCCAGCAGTCCTCCGGGGGAGGTCTACAATGAGCAGTTCTTC
CASSPPGEVYNEQFF
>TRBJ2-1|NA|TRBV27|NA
TGTGCCAGCAGCTCTACAGGGAGGCTCTACAATGAGCAGTTCTTC
CASSSTGRLYNEQFF
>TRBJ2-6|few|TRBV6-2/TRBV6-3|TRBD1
TGTGCCAGCAGTTACGAGGAATCCACAGGGGTTGACAACGTCCTGACTTTC
CASSYEESTGVDNVLTF
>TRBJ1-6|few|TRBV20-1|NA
TGCAGTGCTAGAGGGGACCGCCATTCTTGGGATTCACCCCTCCACTTT
CSARGDRHSWDSPLHF
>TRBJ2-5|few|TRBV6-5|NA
TGTGCCAGCAGTTTTGGGGCGGGGGAGACCCAGTACTTC
CASSFGAGETQYF
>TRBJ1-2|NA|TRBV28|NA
TGTGCCAGCACATGGGGGCGGCTAGATGGCTACACCTTC
CASTWGRLDGYTF
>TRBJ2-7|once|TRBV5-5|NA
TGTGCCAGCAGCTCGGACAATTACGAGCAGTACTTC
CASSSDNYEQYF
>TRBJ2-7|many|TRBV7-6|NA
TGTGCCAGCAGCGCCCCGCTCAGGGACGAGCAGTACTTC
CASSAPLRDEQYF
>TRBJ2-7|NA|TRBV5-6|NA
TGTGCCAGCAGATCACAGTTATCCTACGAGCAGTACTTC
CASRSQLSYEQYF
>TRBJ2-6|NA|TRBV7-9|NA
TGTGCCAGCAGCTTCAGGGAGGCTGGGGCCAACGTCCTGACTTTC
CASSFREAGANVLTF
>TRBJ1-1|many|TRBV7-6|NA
TGTGCCAGCAGCTTAGAACCCAACACGGCAGGGCCTTCGAACACTGAAGCTTTCTTT
CASSLEPNTAGPSNTEAFF
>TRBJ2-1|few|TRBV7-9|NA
TGTGCCAGCAGCCCTACCCGAGGGGCCTCCTACAATGAGCAGTTCTTC
CASSPTRGASYNEQFF
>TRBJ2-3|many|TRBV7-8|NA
TGTGCCAGCAGCTTAGGGGGGACGTACACAGATACGCAGTATTTT
CASSLGGTYTDTQYF
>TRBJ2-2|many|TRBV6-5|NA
TGTGCCAGCAGTCCCCCCAGGGAGAACACCGGGGAGCTGTTTTTT
CASSPPRENTGELFF
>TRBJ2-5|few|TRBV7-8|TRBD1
TGTGCCAGCAGCTTTAGCCTGAGGGACAGGGACCGGGAGACCCAGTACTTC
CASSFSLRDRDRETQYF
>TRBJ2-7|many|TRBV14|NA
TGTGCCAGCAGCTTAAGGGGTTCGGACAACTACGAGCAGTACTTC
CASSLRGSDNYEQYF
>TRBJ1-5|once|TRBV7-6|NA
TGTGCCAGCAGCCCCGGAGATTATAGCAATCAGCTCCAGCATTTT
CASSPGDYSNQLQHF
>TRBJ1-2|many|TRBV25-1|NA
TGTGCCAGCAGTGACCGGACGGGGATCTGGTATGGCTACACCTTC
CASSDRTGIWYGYTF
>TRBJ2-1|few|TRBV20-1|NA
TGCAGTGTCGGGGATGGGTACAATGAGCAGTTCTTC
CSVGDGYNEQFF
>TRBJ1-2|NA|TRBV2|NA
TGTGCCAGCAGTGCAGGGGCCGGCTATGGCTACACCTTC
CASSAGAGYGYTF
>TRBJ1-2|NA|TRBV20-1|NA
TGCAGTGCTAGTAGGCAGGACTCGACTCTTTATGGCTACACCTTC
CSASRQDSTLYGYTF
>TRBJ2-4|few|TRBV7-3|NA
TGTGCCAGCCGGGGGTCAAACATTCAGTACTTC
CASRGSNIQYF
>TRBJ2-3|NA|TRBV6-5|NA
TGTGCCAGCAGTTACGCTAGCGAGATTACAGATACGCAGTATTTT
CASSYASEITDTQYF
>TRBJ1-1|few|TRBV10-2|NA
TGCGCCAGCAGTGAGATGGGGCCGGCTGAAGCTTTCTTT
CASSEMGPAEAFF
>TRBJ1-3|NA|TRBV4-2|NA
TGTGCCAGCAGCCAATACAGGGATTCTGGAAACACCATATATTTT
CASSQYRDSGNTIYF
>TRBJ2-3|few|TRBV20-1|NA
TGCAGTGCTAGAGATTTTGACAAGGATGTGGATACGCAGTATTTT
CSARDFDKDVDTQYF
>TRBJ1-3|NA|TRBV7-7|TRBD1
TGTGCTAGCAGCTTACAACTCCGGGACAGCTCTGGAAACACCATATATTTT
CASSLQLRDSSGNTIYF
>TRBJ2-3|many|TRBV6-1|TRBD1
TGTGCCAGCAGCCCAGGGGGTGGCGATACGCAGTATTTT
CASSPGGGDTQYF
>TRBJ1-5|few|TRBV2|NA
TGTGCCAGCAGTGAGCCCGGGACTCAGCCCCAGCATTTT
CASSEPGTQPQHF
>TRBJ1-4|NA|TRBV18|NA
TGTGCCAGCTCACCACCGACTTCTGCGGGAGAAAAACTGTTTTTT
CASSPPTSAGEKLFF
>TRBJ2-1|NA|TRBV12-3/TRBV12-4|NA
TGTGCCAGCAGTTCCCTTTCTAGCACCAATGAGCAGTTCTTC
CASSSLSSTNEQFF
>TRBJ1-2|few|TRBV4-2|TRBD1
TGTGCCAGCAGCCAAGATGGACAGGGGGCCGCCCGGTATGGCTACACCTTC
CASSQDGQGAARYGYTF
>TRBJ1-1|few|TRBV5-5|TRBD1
TGTGCCAGCAGCTCGACAGGGGGAATCGGTGCGGAAGCTTTCTTT
CASSSTGGIGAEAFF
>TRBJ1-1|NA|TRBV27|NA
TGTGCCAGCAGTTTCGGGATGAAGGACACTGAAGCTTTCTTT
CASSFGMKDTEAFF
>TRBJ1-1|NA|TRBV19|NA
TGTGCCAGTAGTATAAACCTAAACACTGAAGCTTTCTTT
CASSINLNTEAFF
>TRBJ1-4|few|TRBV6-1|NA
TGTGCCAGCGAAACACAAAGAACAACTAATGAAAAACTGTTTTTT
CASETQRTTNEKLFF
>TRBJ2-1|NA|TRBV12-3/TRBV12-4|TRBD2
TGTGCCAGCAGTTTTAAACTAGCGGATAAGTGGAACAATGAGCAGTTCTTC
CASSFKLADKWNNEQFF
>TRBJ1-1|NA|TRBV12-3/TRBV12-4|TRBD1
TGTGCCAGCAGACGAACAGGGGGGTTGAACACTGAAGCTTTCTTT
CASRRTGGLNTEAFF
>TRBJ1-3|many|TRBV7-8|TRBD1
TGTGCCAGCAGCTTATTAAGCGGGACAGGACCTGGAAACACCATATATTTT
CASSLLSGTGPGNTIYF
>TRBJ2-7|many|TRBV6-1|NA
TGTGCCAGCAGTGATACCGGGACTGAAACCTACGAGCAGTACTTC
CASSDTGTETYEQYF
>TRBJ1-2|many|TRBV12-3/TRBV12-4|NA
TGTGCCAGCAGTTCTGGGCGGCGTGGGGGAGGCTACACCTTC
CASSSGRRGGGYTF
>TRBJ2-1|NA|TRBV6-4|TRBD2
TGTGCCAGCAGTGACTCGAGGACTAGCTCCTACAATGAGCAGTTCTTC
CASSDSRTSSYNEQFF
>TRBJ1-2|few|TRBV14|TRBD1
TGTGCCAGCAGCCAAGGGGTAACCGGGACAGGGTCCTATGGCTACACCTTC
CASSQGVTGTGSYGYTF
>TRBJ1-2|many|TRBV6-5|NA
TGTGCCAGCAGTTCCACAGCGTTCTATGGCTACACCTTC
CASSSTAFYGYTF
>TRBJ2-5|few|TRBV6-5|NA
TGTGCCAGCAGTACCCTCGGGGAAGAGACCCAGTACTTC
CASSTLGEETQYF
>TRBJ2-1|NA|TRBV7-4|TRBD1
TGTGCCAGCAGCCAACCTACCGGGACAGCCAGCTCCTACAATGAGCAGTTCTTC
CASSQPTGTASSYNEQFF
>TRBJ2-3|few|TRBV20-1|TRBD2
TGCAGTAGCGGGGGTAGCGGGCGGAATTATTTT
CSSGGSGRNYF
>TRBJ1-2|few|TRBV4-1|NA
TGCGCCAGCAGCCAAGCTGTGGGCGGTAAGGGGGACTATGGCTACACCTTC
CASSQAVGGKGDYGYTF
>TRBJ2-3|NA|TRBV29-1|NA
TGCAGCGTTGAAGATTGGCAGTCGGTGGCCACAGATACGCAGTATTTT
CSVEDWQSVATDTQYF
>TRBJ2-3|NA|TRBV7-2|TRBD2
TGTGCCAGCAGCCGACTAGCCAACCTAGGGGCAGATACGCAGTATTTT
CASSRLANLGADTQYF
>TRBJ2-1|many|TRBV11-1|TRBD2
TGTGCCAGCAGCCCAGGGACTAGCGGGGGGCACAATGAGCAGTTCTTC
CASSPGTSGGHNEQFF